These 14 T cell receptor beta chains were sequenced from one sample in a study of spatial heterogeneity in lung cancer. TCRdb re-called the 5' RACE reads with MiXCR, one entry per CDR3 protein. In the table there are roughly 120,000 distinct CDR3 sequences, 9% to 15% of which are singletons. Time point here: blood at routine non-recurrence follow-up after resection. Whole RNA was taken from tumor, nontumor lung or frozen PBMC; it was then sequenced unsorted. The sequencing used PBMCs, collected at follow-up. All receptors derive from a male donor with early-stage non-small cell lung cancer.

The CDR3 DNA reads TGTGCCAGCAGCCGGCTTGGTTCTTCCTACGAGCAGTACTTC. Amino acid sequence: CASSRLGSSYEQYF. This rearrangement joins TRBV9 to TRBJ2-7; no definite D call. This CDR3 has 14 amino acids. Between the trimmed V and J ends, which lost 4 bases and 1 base, there was a span of 12 bases. Germline V gene data show CDR1 as SGDLS and CDR2 as YYNGEE.

The chain recombines TRBV7-6 with TRBJ2-7; 10 bases fit TRBD1. Looked up from germline, CDR1 is SGHVS and CDR2 is FNYEAQ. The V segment lost 1 base and the J segment 5 bases; nucleotides outside the gene matches: 8. This CDR3 has 16 amino acids. The CDR3 is CASSLGPDRGVHEQYF. CDR3 DNA: TGTGCCAGCAGCTTAGGCCCGGACAGGGGGGTACACGAGCAGTACTTC.

This clonotype was observed a few times. The chain combines TRBV6-2 or TRBV6-3 with TRBJ2-5; D not resolved. V was pared by 6 bases and J by 5 bases, with 7 bases between. Germline V gives CDR1 MNHEY, CDR2 SVGEGT. CDR3 size: 11 residues. CDR3 coding DNA: TGTGCCAGCAGCAACATGGAGACCCAGTACTTC. Translated, it gives CASSNMETQYF.

This clonotype showed up just a few times. V is TRBV12-3 or TRBV12-4 and J is TRBJ2-1, with unresolved D. The CDR3 runs to 12 residues. V was shortened by 5 bases and J by 4 bases, with 6 bases between the two germline ends. CDR3 DNA: TGTGCCAGCAGTATGGGATACAATGAGCAGTTCTTC. Residues: CASSMGYNEQFF.

This clonotype has a count of ten or more. The chain employs TRBV29-1 and TRBJ1-2; 10 bases line up with TRBD1. The CDR3 contains 15 residues. V shed 6 bases and J 4 bases; nucleotides not matched to a gene: 11. Germline lookup yields CDR1 SQVTM and CDR2 ANQGSEA. The CDR3 loop is CSVNARDRGGYGYTF. As DNA, the CDR3 is TGCAGCGTCAATGCCCGGGACAGGGGCGGCTATGGCTACACCTTC.

The table lists this clonotype with a few counts. V usage is TRBV3-1 and J usage is TRBJ2-3, with 9 bases aligning to TRBD2. Losses at the gene ends were 1 base for V and 1 base for J; bases not matched to a gene: 3. The germline gives CDR1 LGHDT, CDR2 YNNKEL (reference sequence). This CDR3 is 16 amino acids long. The CDR3 coding sequence is TGTGCCAGCAGCCAAGTGGCGGGGGGGCGCACAGATACGCAGTATTTT. Translating gives CASSQVAGGRTDTQYF.

This clonotype occurred a few times. V and J are TRBV10-2 and TRBJ2-1; 15 bases match TRBD2. V shed 8 bases and J 4 bases; nucleotides not matched to a gene: 12. Per germline, CDR1 WSHSY and CDR2 SAAADI. This CDR3 is built from 18 residues. The CDR3 nucleotides read TGCGCCAGCGTAGATCTCGGACTAGCGGGGGGGAGGTACAATGAGCAGTTCTTC. Its translation: CASVDLGLAGGRYNEQFF.

This clonotype was picked up a small number of times. The chain combines TRBV20-1 with TRBJ2-3, with 8 bases matching TRBD1. Germline V gives CDR1 DFQATT, CDR2 SNEGSKA (reference sequence). The CDR3 totals 15 residues. With V trimmed by 3 bases and J by 1 base, 6 bases remained unmatched. The CDR3: CSASQPGQGTDTQYF. The CDR3 DNA is TGCAGTGCTAGCCAACCGGGACAGGGCACAGATACGCAGTATTTT.

This clonotype appeared many times. The V gene is TRBV4-2, the J gene TRBJ1-6, with D maybe TRBD1 (6 bases). The CDR3 totals 15 residues. V lost 1 base and J 8 bases, leaving 12 bases between the germline ends. Per the germline V gene, CDR1 is LGHNA and CDR2 is YNFKEQ. CDR3 in amino acids: CASSQVQGVDSPLHF. The CDR3 coding sequence is TGTGCCAGCAGCCAAGTACAGGGCGTCGATTCACCCCTCCACTTT.

This clonotype showed up just a few times. This rearrangement joins TRBV2 to TRBJ2-5; D gene ambiguous. CDR3 length equals 13 residues. V was pared by 3 bases and J by 2 bases, with 7 bases between. Germline lookup yields CDR1 SNHLY and CDR2 FYNNEI. CDR3: CASSDGFQETQYF. In DNA, the CDR3 is TGTGCCAGCAGTGACGGATTTCAAGAGACCCAGTACTTC.

This clonotype has ten or more counts. DNA of the CDR3: TGTGCCAGCAGTCTAATAGGGCTTAACACTGAAGCTTTCTTT. Its protein product is CASSLIGLNTEAFF. The chain employs TRBV28 and TRBJ1-1; no reliable D call. V shed 5 bases and J shed 2 bases, with 12 bases lying between them. The germline V gene has CDR1 MDHEN and CDR2 SYDVKM. The CDR3 length is 14 residues. Combining the CDR3 with reference TRBV28 and TRBJ1-1 gives the whole variable domain DVKVTQSSRYLVKRTGEKVFLECVQDMDHENMFWYRQDPGLGLRLIYFSYDVKMKEKGDIPEGYSVSREKKERFSLILESASTNQTSMYLCASSLIGLNTEAFFGQGTRLTVV.

This clonotype has a count of ten or more. The CDR3 DNA reads TGCAGCGTTGTTTCTCCAGGCTACTACGAGCAGTACTTC. Its protein product is CSVVSPGYYEQYF. The chain employs TRBV29-1 and TRBJ2-7; D uncertain. CDR3 length: 13 amino acids. Per the germline V gene, CDR1 is SQVTM and CDR2 is ANQGSEA. Trimming cost V 4 bases and J 3 bases, with 13 bases left between them.

This chain joins TRBV20-1 and TRBJ2-1; D gene uncertain. Trimming took off 6 bases at V and 0 bases at J, with 6 bases between the two ends. CDR1 is DFQATT and CDR2 is SNEGSKA in the germline V gene (reference sequence). CDR3 size: 12 residues. In DNA form, the CDR3 reads TGCAGTGCCGTACCCTCCTACAATGAGCAGTTCTTC. It yields the protein CSAVPSYNEQFF.

The chain couples TRBV24-1 to TRBJ1-5; D possibly corresponds to TRBD1 (5 bases). This CDR3 contains 13 residues. CDR1 and CDR2 (germline): KGHDR, SFDVKD. V was shortened by 1 base and J by 12 bases, with 12 bases between the two germline ends. CDR3 sequence (DNA): TGTGCCACCAGTGATTTTCGGGGGTCCCTCCAGCATTTT. Translated, it gives CATSDFRGSLQHF.